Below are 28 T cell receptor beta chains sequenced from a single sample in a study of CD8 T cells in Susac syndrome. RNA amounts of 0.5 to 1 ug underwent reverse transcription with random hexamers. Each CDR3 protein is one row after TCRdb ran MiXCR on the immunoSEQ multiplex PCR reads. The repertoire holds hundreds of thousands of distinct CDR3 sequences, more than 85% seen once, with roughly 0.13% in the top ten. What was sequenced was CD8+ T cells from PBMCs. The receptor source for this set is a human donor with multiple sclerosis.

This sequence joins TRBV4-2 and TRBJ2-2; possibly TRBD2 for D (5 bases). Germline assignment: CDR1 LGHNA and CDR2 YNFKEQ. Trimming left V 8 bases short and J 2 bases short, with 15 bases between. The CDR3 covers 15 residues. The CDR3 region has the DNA TGTGCCAGCGGAAGTCCGGGGTCCAACACCGGGGAGCTGTTTTTT. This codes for CASGSPGSNTGELFF.

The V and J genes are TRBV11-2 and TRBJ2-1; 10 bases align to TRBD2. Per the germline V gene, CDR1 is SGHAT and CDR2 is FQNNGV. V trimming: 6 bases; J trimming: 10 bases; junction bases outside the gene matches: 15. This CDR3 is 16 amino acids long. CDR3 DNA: TGTGCCAGCAGGCCCCCCCTCCTAGCGGGAGAAGGCGAGCAGTTCTTC. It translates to CASRPPLLAGEGEQFF.

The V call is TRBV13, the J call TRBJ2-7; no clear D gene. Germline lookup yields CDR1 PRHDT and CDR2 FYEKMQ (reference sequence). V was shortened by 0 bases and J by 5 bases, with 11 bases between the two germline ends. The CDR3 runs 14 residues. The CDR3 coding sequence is TGTGCCAGCAGCTTAGGGAGAGGTTCCCACGAGCAGTACTTC. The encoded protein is CASSLGRGSHEQYF.

The chain's CDR3 is CAWSVGQGIHYEQYF. As DNA, the CDR3 is TGTGCCTGGAGTGTTGGACAAGGGATACATTACGAGCAGTACTTC. The V gene is TRBV30, the J gene TRBJ2-7; possibly TRBD1 for D (5 bases). CDR3 length: 15 residues. Trimming shortened V by 0 bases and J by 4 bases, and 16 bases separated the two germline ends. Germline V gives CDR1 GTSNPN, CDR2 SVGIG (reference sequence).

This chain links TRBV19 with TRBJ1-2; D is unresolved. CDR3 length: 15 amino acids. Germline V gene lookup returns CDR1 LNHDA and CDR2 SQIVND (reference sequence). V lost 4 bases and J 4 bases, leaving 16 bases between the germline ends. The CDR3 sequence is CASSTRDWEIYGYTF. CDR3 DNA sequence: TGTGCCAGTAGTACCAGAGACTGGGAGATCTATGGCTACACCTTC.

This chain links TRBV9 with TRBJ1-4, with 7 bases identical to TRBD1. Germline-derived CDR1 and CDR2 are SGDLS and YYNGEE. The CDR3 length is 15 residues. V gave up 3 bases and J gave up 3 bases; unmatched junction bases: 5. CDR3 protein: CASSGWGQPNEKLFF. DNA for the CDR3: TGTGCCAGCAGCGGTTGGGGACAGCCTAATGAAAAACTGTTTTTT.

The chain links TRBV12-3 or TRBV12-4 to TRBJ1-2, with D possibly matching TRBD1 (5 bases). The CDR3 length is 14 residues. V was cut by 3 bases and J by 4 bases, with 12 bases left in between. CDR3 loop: CASSFPGPIYGYTF. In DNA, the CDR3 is TGTGCCAGCAGTTTTCCAGGGCCGATCTATGGCTACACCTTC.

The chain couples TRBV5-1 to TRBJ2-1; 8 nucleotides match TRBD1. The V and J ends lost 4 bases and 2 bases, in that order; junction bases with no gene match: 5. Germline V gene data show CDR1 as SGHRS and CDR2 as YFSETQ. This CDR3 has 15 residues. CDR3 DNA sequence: TGCGCCAGCAGCCAGACAGGGGAAGCCTACAATGAGCAGTTCTTC. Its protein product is CASSQTGEAYNEQFF.

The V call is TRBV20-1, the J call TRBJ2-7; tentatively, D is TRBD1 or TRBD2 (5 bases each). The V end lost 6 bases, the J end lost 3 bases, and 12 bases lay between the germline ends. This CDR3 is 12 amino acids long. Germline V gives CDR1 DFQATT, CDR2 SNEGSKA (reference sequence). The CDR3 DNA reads TGCAGTGCCCGCTTGGGGGACTACGAGCAGTACTTC. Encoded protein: CSARLGDYEQYF.

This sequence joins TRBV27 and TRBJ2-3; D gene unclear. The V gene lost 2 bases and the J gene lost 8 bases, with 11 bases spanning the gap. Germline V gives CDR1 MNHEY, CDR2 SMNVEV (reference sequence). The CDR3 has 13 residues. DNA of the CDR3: TGTGCCAGCAGTTTAATGGCCCCGGGTACGCAGTATTTT. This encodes CASSLMAPGTQYF.

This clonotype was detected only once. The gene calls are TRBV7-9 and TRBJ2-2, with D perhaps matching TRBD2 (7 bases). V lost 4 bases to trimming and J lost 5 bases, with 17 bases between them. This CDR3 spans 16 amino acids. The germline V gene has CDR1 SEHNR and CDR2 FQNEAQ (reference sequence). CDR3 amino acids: CASSSLGGPSTGELFF. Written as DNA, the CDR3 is TGTGCCAGCAGCTCTCTCGGGGGGCCTAGTACCGGGGAGCTGTTTTTT.

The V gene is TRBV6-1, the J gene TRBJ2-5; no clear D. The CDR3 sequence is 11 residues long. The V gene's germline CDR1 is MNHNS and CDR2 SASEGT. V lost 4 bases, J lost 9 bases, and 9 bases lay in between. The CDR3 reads CASSGTLPQYF. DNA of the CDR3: TGTGCCAGCAGTGGGACCCTGCCCCAGTACTTC.

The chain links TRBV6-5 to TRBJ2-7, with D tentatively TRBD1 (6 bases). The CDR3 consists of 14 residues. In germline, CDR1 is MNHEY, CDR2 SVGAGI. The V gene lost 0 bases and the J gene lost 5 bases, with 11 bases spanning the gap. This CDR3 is CASSYSTRGHEQYF. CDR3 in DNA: TGTGCCAGCAGTTACTCGACCAGGGGACACGAGCAGTACTTC.

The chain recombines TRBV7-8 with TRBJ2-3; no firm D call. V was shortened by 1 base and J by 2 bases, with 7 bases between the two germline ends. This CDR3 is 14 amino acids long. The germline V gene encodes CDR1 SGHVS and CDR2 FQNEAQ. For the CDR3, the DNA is TGTGCCAGCAGCTTAGATCTCAACACAGATACGCAGTATTTT. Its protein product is CASSLDLNTDTQYF.

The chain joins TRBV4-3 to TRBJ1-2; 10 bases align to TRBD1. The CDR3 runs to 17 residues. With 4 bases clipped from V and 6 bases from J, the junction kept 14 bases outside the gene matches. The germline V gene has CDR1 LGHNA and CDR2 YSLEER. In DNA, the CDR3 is TGCGCCAGCAGCCCCTATTTAGACAGGGGGCAGTCCGATGGCTACACCTTC. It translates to CASSPYLDRGQSDGYTF.

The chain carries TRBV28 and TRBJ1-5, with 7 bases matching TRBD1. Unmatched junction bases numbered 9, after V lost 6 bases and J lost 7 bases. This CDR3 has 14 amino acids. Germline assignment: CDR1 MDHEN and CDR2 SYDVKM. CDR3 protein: CASRPDRVEQPQHF. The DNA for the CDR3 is TGTGCCAGCAGACCAGACAGGGTGGAACAGCCCCAGCATTTT.

CDR3 loop: CASSVEGYPNEKLFF. The CDR3 coding sequence is TGTGCCAGCAGCGTAGAAGGGTATCCTAATGAAAAACTGTTTTTT. This chain connects TRBV9 to TRBJ1-4; D not resolved. Trimming removed 0 bases at V and 3 bases at J, with 9 bases between. The CDR3 has 15 amino acids. Germline V gene lookup returns CDR1 SGDLS and CDR2 YYNGEE.

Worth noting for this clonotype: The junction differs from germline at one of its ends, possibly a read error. The DNA of the CDR3 is TGTGCCAGCAGTGTAGGGGAAGATACGCAGTATTTT. As protein: CASSVGEDTQYF. The rearrangement uses TRBV9 and TRBJ2-3; a possible D gene is TRBD1 (5 bases). Per germline, CDR1 SGDLS and CDR2 YYNGEE. The CDR3 sequence is 12 residues long.

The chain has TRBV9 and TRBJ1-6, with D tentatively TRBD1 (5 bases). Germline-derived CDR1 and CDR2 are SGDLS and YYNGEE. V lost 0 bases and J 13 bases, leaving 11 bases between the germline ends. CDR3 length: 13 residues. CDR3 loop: CASSVVGDAPLHF. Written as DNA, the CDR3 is TGTGCCAGCAGCGTAGTGGGGGACGCGCCCCTCCACTTT.

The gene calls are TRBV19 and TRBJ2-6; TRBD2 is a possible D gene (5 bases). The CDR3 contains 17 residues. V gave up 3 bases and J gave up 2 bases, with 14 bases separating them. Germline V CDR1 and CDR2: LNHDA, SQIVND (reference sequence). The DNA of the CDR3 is TGTGCCAGTAGTATCCGGGGAATAGGTACTGGGGCCAACGTCCTGACTTTC. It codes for CASSIRGIGTGANVLTF.

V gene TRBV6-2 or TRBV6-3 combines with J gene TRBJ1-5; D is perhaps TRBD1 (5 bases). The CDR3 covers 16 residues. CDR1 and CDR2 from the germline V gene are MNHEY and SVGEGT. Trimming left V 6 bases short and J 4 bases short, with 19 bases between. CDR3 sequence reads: CASRDSTGTRNQPQHF. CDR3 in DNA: TGTGCCAGCAGAGACTCCACCGGGACGAGGAATCAGCCCCAGCATTTT.

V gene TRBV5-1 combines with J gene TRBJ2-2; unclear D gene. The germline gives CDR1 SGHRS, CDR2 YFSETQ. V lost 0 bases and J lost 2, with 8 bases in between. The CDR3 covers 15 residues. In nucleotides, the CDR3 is TGCGCCAGCAGCTTGGAAGACTTCAACACCGGGGAGCTGTTTTTT. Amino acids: CASSLEDFNTGELFF.

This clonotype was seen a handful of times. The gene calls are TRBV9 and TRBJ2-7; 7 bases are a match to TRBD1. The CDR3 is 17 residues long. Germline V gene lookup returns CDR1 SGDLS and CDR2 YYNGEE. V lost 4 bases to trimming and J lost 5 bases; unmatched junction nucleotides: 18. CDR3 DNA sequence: TGTGCCAGCAGCCCGAGCCAAAGACAGGGACCATCGAACGAGCAGTACTTC. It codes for CASSPSQRQGPSNEQYF.

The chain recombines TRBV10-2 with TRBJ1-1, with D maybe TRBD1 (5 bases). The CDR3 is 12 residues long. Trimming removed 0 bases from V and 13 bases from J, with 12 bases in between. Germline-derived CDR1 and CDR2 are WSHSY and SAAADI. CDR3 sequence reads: CASSESPGLDFF. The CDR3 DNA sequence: TGCGCCAGCAGTGAGTCGCCGGGACTGGATTTCTTT.

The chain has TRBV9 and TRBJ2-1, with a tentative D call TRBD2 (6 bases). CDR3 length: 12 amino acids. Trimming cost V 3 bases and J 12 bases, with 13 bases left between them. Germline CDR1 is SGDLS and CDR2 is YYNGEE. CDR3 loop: CASSANLAPQFF. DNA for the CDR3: TGTGCCAGCAGCGCCAACCTAGCGCCGCAGTTCTTC.

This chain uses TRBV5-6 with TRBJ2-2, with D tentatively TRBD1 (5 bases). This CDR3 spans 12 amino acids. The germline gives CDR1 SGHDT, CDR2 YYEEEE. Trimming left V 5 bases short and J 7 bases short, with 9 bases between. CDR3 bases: TGTGCCAGCAGTAAGGGGCTCGGGGAGCTGTTTTTT. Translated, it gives CASSKGLGELFF.

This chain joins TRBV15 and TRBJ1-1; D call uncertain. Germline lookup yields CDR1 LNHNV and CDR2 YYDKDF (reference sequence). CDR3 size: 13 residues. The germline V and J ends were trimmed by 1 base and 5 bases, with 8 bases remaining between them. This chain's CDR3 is CATSRAPETEAFF. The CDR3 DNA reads TGTGCCACCAGCAGAGCGCCGGAGACTGAAGCTTTCTTT.

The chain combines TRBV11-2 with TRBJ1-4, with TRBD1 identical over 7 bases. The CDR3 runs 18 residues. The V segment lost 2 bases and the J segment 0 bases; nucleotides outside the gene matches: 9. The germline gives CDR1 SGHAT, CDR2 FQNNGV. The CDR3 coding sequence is TGTGCCAGCAGCTTATCCCCCGGGACAGACGCAACTAATGAAAAACTGTTTTTT. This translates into CASSLSPGTDATNEKLFF.